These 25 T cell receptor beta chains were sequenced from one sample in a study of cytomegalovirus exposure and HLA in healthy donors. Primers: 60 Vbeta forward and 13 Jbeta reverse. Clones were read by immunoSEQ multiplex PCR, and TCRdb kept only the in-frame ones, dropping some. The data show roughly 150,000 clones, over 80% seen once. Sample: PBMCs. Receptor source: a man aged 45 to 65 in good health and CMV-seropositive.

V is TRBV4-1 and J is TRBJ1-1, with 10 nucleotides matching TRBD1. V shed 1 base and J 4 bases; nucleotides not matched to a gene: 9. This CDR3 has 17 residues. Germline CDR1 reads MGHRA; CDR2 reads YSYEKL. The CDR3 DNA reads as TGCGCCAGCAGCCAAGCATCCGGGACAGGGGCGAGCACTGAAGCTTTCTTT. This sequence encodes CASSQASGTGASTEAFF.

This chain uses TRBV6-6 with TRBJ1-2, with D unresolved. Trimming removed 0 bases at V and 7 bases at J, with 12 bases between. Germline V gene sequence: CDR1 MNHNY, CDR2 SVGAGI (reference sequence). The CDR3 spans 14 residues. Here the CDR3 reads CASSYSGPRTGYTF. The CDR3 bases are TGTGCCAGCAGTTACTCGGGCCCGCGAACTGGCTACACCTTC.

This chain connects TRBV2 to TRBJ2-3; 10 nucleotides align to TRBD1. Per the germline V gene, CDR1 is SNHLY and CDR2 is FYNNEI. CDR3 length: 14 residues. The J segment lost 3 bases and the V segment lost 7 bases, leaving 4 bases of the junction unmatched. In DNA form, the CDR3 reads TGTGCCAGCACCCAGGACAGGGGGACAGATACGCAGTATTTT. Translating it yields CASTQDRGTDTQYF.

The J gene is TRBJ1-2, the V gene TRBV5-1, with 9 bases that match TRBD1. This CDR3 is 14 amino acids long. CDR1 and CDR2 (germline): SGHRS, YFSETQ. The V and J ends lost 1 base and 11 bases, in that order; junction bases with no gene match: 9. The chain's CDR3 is CASSLSGTGREYTF. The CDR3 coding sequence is TGCGCCAGCAGCTTGTCCGGGACAGGGAGAGAGTACACCTTC. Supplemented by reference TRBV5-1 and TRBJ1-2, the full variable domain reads KAGVTQTPRYLIKTRGQQVTLSCSPISGHRSVSWYQQTPGQGLQFLFEYFSETQRNKGNFPGRFSGRQFSNSRSEMNVSTLELGDSALYLCASSLSGTGREYTFGSGTRLTVV.

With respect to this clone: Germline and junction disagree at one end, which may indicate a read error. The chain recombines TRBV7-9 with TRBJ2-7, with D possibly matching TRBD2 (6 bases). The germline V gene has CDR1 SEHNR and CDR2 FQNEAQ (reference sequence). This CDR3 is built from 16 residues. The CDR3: CSSSHPAGNSPHEQYF. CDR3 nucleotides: TGTTCCAGCAGCCACCCTGCGGGAAACTCGCCCCACGAGCAGTACTTC. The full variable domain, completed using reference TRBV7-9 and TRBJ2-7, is DTGVSQNPRHKITKRGQNVTFRCDPISEHNRLYWYRQTLGQGPEFLTYFQNEAQLEKSRLLSDRFSAERPKGSFSTLEIQRTEQGDSAMYLCSSSHPAGNSPHEQYFGPGTRLTVT.

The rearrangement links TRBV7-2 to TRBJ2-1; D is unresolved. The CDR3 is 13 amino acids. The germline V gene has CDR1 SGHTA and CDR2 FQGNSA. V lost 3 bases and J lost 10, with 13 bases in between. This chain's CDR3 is CASSFPPRVEQFF. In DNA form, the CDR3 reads TGTGCCAGCAGCTTCCCCCCCCGGGTCGAGCAGTTCTTC.

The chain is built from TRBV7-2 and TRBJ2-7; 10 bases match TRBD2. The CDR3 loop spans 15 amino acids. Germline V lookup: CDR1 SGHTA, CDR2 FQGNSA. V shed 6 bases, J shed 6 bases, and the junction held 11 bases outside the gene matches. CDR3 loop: CASSSIAGGRGEQYF. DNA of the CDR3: TGTGCCAGCAGTTCAATAGCGGGAGGAAGGGGCGAGCAGTACTTC.

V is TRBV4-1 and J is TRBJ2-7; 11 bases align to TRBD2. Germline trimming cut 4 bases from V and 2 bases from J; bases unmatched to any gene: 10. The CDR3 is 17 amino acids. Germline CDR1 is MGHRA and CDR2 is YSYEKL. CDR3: CASSPRLAGNVPYEQYF. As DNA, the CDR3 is TGCGCCAGCAGCCCGAGACTAGCGGGGAACGTACCCTACGAGCAGTACTTC.

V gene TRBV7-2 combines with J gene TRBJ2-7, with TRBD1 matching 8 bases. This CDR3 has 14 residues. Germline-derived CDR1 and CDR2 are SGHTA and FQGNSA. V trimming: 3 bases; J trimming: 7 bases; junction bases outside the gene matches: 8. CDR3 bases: TGTGCCAGCAGCTTCAGCCCAGGGGGCGGGGAGCAGTACTTC. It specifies CASSFSPGGGEQYF.

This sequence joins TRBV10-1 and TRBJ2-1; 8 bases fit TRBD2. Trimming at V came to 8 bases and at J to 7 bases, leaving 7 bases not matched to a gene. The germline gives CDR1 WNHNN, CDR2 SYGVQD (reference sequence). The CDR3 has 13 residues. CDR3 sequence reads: CASGGRMGNEQFF. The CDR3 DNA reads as TGCGCCAGCGGCGGGAGGATGGGGAATGAGCAGTTCTTC.

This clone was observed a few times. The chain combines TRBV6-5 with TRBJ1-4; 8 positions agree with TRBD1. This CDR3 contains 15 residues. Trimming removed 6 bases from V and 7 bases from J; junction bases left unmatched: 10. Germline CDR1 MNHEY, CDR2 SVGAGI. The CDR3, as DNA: TGTGCCAGCAGACCCGGACAGGGCGAACCTGAAAAACTGTTTTTT. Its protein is CASRPGQGEPEKLFF.

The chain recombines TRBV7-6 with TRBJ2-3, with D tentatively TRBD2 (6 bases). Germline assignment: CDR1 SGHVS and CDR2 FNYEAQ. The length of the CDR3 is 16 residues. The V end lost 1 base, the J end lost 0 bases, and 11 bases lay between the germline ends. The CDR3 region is CASSLGASVSTDTQYF. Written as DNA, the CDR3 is TGTGCCAGCAGCTTAGGGGCTAGCGTTAGCACAGATACGCAGTATTTT.

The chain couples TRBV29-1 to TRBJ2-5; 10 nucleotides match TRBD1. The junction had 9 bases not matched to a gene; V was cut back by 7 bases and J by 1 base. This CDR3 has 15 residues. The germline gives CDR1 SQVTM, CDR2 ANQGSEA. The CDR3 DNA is TGCAGCGCCCGACTGACAGGGGGCCCCCAAGAGACCCAGTACTTC. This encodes CSARLTGGPQETQYF. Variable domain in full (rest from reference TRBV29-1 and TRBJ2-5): SAVISQKPSRDICQRGTSLTIQCQVDSQVTMMFWYRQQPGQSLTLIATANQGSEATYESGFVIDKFPISRPNLTFSTLTVSNMSPEDSSIYLCSARLTGGPQETQYFGPGTRLLVL.

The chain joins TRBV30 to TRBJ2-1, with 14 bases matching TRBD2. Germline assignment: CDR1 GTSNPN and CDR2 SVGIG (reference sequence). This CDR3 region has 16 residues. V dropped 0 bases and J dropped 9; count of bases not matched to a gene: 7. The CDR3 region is CAWSVTGLAGVGEQFF. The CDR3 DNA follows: TGTGCCTGGAGTGTAACGGGACTAGCGGGAGTTGGTGAGCAGTTCTTC.

The CDR3, as DNA: TGTGCCAGCAGTCCCCAGGCAGGTGGCGTTTTCTATGGCTACACCTTC. This translates into CASSPQAGGVFYGYTF. The chain carries TRBV2 and TRBJ1-2; D is undetermined. V was cut by 5 bases and J by 4 bases, with 20 bases left in between. The CDR3 runs 16 residues. Germline V gene lookup returns CDR1 SNHLY and CDR2 FYNNEI.

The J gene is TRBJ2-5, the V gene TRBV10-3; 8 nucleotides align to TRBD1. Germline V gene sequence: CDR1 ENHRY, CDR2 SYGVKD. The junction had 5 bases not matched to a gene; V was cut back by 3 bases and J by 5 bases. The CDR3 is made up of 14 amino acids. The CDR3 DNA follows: TGTGCCATCAGTGAAAGACAGGGGAGGGAGACCCAGTACTTC. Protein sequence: CAISERQGRETQYF.

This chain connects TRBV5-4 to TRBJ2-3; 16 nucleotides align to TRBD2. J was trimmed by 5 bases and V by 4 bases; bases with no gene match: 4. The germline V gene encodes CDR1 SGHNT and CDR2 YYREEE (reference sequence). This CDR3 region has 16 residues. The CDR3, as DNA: TGTGCCAGCAGCATGGGACTAGCGGGGGGGTTAGATACGCAGTATTTT. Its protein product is CASSMGLAGGLDTQYF.

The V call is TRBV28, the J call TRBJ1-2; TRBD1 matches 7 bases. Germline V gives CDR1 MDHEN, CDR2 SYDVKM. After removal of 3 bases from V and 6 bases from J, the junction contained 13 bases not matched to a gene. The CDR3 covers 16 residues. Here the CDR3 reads CASSFSTGVGVHGYTF. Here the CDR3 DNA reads TGTGCCAGCAGTTTTAGTACAGGGGTGGGGGTCCATGGCTACACCTTC.

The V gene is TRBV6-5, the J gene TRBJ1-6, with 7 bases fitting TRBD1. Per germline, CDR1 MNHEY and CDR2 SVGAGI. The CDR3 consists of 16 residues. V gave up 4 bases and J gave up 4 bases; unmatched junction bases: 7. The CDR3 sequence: CASSSLPTGYNSPLHF. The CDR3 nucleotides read TGTGCCAGCAGTTCCTTACCGACAGGGTATAATTCACCCCTCCACTTT.

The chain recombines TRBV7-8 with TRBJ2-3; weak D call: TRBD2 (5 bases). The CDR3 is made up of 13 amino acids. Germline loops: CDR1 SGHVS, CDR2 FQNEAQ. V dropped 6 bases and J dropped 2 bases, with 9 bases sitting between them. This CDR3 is CASRLGVTDTQYF. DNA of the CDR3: TGTGCCAGCAGATTGGGAGTCACAGATACGCAGTATTTT.

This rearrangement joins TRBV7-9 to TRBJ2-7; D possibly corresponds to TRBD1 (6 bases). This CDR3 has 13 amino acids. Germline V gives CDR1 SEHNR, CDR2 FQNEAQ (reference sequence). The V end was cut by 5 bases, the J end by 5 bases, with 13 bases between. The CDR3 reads CASSPGAGDEQYF. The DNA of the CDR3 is TGTGCCAGCAGCCCAGGGGCAGGGGACGAGCAGTACTTC.

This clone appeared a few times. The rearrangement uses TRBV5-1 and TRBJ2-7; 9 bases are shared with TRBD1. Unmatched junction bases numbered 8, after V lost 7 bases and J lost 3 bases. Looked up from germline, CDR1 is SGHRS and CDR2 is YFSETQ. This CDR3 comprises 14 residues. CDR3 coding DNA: TGCGCCAGCGGACTGGGGACAGGGCGCTACGAGCAGTACTTC. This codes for CASGLGTGRYEQYF.

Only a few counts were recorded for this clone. This CDR3 reads CASSEALGASGYEQYF. DNA for the CDR3: TGTGCCAGCAGTGAAGCTCTCGGAGCTAGCGGCTACGAGCAGTACTTC. V gene TRBV6-1 combines with J gene TRBJ2-7; 7 nucleotides agree with TRBD2. J lost 3 bases, V lost 0 bases, and 8 bases had no gene match. This CDR3 is 16 amino acids long. Germline CDR1 MNHNS, CDR2 SASEGT.

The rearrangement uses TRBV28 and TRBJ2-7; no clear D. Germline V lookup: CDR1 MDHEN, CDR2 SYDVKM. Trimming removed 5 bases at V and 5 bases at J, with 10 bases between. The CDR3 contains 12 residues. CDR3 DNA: TGTGCCAGCAGTCTCTACGGAGACGAGCAGTACTTC. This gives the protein CASSLYGDEQYF. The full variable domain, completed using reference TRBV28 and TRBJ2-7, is DVKVTQSSRYLVKRTGEKVFLECVQDMDHENMFWYRQDPGLGLRLIYFSYDVKMKEKGDIPEGYSVSREKKERFSLILESASTNQTSMYLCASSLYGDEQYFGPGTRLTVT.

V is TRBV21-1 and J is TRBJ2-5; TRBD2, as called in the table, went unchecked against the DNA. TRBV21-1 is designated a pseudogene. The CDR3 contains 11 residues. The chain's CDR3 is CASTLRETQYF. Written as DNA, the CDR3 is TGTGCCAGCACCCTCCGGGAGACCCAGTACTTC.